Presented here are 14 T cell receptor beta chains from one specimen sequenced in a study of PD-1 blockade in classical Hodgkin lymphoma. Documented time point: cycle 4 day 1 (C4D1), after 5 to 7 weeks of nivolumab. Each and every patient relapsed after autologous stem cell transplantation, and patients got differing brentuximab vedotin exposure. The assay was immunoSEQ multiplex PCR, and TCRdb's table has in-frame clones only and misses some. This repertoire shows roughly 48,000 clones, about 89% found once; its top ten account for 6% to 7%. The sample in question was peripheral blood mononuclear cells (PBMCs), obtained before the fourth cycle of nivolumab. The origin of the receptors is a human donor with classical Hodgkin lymphoma.

A single count supports this clone. The chain links TRBV10-2 to TRBJ2-1, with unresolved D. The ends were cut back, 4 bases at V and 6 bases at J, with 7 bases in the middle. The CDR3 spans 12 residues. CDR1 and CDR2 from the germline V gene are WSHSY and SAAADI. CDR3 region: CASSVGSNEQFF. In DNA, the CDR3 is TGCGCCAGCAGTGTCGGATCCAATGAGCAGTTCTTC.

The V and J genes are TRBV11-2 and TRBJ2-2; D might be TRBD1 or TRBD2, each matching 5 bases. Looked up from germline, CDR1 is SGHAT and CDR2 is FQNNGV. V dropped 0 bases and J dropped 4 bases, with 9 bases sitting between them. The CDR3 totals 15 residues. This CDR3 reads CASSLEGTFTGELFF. The CDR3 bases are TGTGCCAGCAGCTTAGAAGGGACCTTCACCGGGGAGCTGTTTTTT.

The V gene is TRBV28, the J gene TRBJ1-1, with a possible D match to TRBD1 (5 bases). This CDR3 is 14 amino acids long. Looked up from germline, CDR1 is MDHEN and CDR2 is SYDVKM. V was clipped by 9 bases and J by 3 bases, with 17 bases between them. CDR3 sequence: CASSRAGGDTEAFF. CDR3 in DNA: TGTGCCAGTTCCAGGGCGGGCGGGGACACTGAAGCTTTCTTT.

V usage is TRBV19 and J usage is TRBJ2-3, with unresolved D. The CDR3 runs 14 residues. CDR1 and CDR2 from the germline V gene are LNHDA and SQIVND (reference sequence). Trimming removed 3 bases at V and 1 base at J, with 8 bases between. The CDR3 coding sequence is TGTGCCAGTAGTATCTTTGGGGGCACAGATACGCAGTATTTT. Encoded protein: CASSIFGGTDTQYF.

This clone was seen once. This chain uses TRBV14 with TRBJ1-3; D possibly corresponds to TRBD1 (5 bases). The CDR3 consists of 17 residues. The V gene's germline CDR1 is SGHDN and CDR2 FVKESK. Deletions cut 2 bases from V and 0 bases from J, with 14 bases between. The CDR3 region is CASSQPETAYSGNTIYF. In DNA form, the CDR3 reads TGTGCCAGCAGCCAACCTGAGACAGCATACTCTGGAAACACCATATATTTT.

The chain employs TRBV27 and TRBJ1-2; D possibly corresponds to TRBD1 (6 bases). The germline gives CDR1 MNHEY, CDR2 SMNVEV (reference sequence). Between the trimmed V and J ends, which lost 0 bases and 6 bases, there was a span of 11 bases. The CDR3 totals 14 residues. The CDR3 loop reads CASSLSTGAHGYTF. The CDR3 DNA follows: TGTGCCAGCAGTTTATCAACGGGGGCGCATGGCTACACCTTC.

The chain carries TRBV2 and TRBJ2-5; D possibly corresponds to TRBD1 (5 bases). The CDR3 is 14 residues long. With 5 bases removed from V and 5 bases from J, the gap between germline ends came to 15 bases. Germline V gene lookup returns CDR1 SNHLY and CDR2 FYNNEI. The DNA for the CDR3 is TGTGCCAGCAGTCTTCGGACACTTCGGGAGACCCAGTACTTC. This codes for CASSLRTLRETQYF. Filled out from reference TRBV2 and TRBJ2-5, the complete variable domain reads EPEVTQTPSHQVTQMGQEVILRCVPISNHLYFYWYRQILGQKVEFLVSFYNNEISEKSEIFDDQFSVERPDGSNFTLKIRSTKLEDSAMYFCASSLRTLRETQYFGPGTRLLVL.

The rearrangement joins TRBV11-3 to TRBJ2-1; D possibly corresponds to TRBD1 (6 bases). Per the germline V gene, CDR1 is SGHNT and CDR2 is YENEEA. This CDR3 is built from 15 residues. V lost 1 base to trimming and J lost 4 bases, with 11 bases between them. The DNA of the CDR3 is TGTGCCAGCAGCTTAGGGGGACACACTTACAATGAGCAGTTCTTC. Translating it yields CASSLGGHTYNEQFF.

The chain couples TRBV19 to TRBJ1-2; no reliable D call. V was trimmed by 5 bases and J by 3 bases, leaving 10 bases between them. CDR1 is LNHDA, CDR2 SQIVND, per germline (reference sequence). The CDR3 is 13 residues long. DNA of the CDR3: TGTGCCAGTAGTCCGGCCTCAGACTATGGCTACACCTTC. This codes for CASSPASDYGYTF.

The chain recombines TRBV5-4 with TRBJ1-5, with 8 bases fitting TRBD1. The germline gives CDR1 SGHNT, CDR2 YYREEE (reference sequence). There are 16 residues in the CDR3. Trimming took 2 bases from V and 2 from J; bases not matched to a gene: 6. CDR3 sequence (DNA): TGTGCCAGCAGCTTTGGTGAGGGACAGGGCAATCAGCCCCAGCATTTT. Protein sequence: CASSFGEGQGNQPQHF.

The V and J genes are TRBV6-5 and TRBJ2-3, with 7 bases that match TRBD2. The CDR3 covers 15 residues. Germline trimming cut 6 bases from V and 5 bases from J; bases unmatched to any gene: 11. Germline values: CDR1 MNHEY, CDR2 SVGAGI. The CDR3 sequence is CASSRLGGGGDTQYF. The CDR3 DNA reads TGTGCCAGCAGCCGATTGGGGGGGGGTGGAGATACGCAGTATTTT.

The V and J genes are TRBV19 and TRBJ1-1, with D uncertain. Germline values: CDR1 LNHDA, CDR2 SQIVND (reference sequence). The CDR3 covers 18 residues. V dropped 3 bases and J dropped 1 base, with 21 bases sitting between them. Here the CDR3 DNA reads TGTGCCAGTAGTATCCGAACGGTCGTGGGTGTGAGGAACACTGAAGCTTTCTTT. Translation: CASSIRTVVGVRNTEAFF.

V and J are TRBV27 and TRBJ1-5; D perhaps matches TRBD1 (5 bases). The CDR3 has 15 amino acids. Germline CDR1 reads MNHEY; CDR2 reads SMNVEV (reference sequence). V lost 6 bases and J 6 bases, leaving 18 bases between the germline ends. This chain's CDR3 is CASSLTGTMAQPQHF. The DNA of the CDR3 is TGTGCCAGCAGCTTGACCGGGACGATGGCTCAGCCCCAGCATTTT.

The rearrangement uses TRBV29-1 and TRBJ1-4; TRBD1 matches 7 bases. J gave up 7 bases and V 3 bases, and 8 bases lay outside the gene matches. CDR3 size: 14 residues. Germline CDR1 and CDR2: SQVTM and ANQGSEA. In nucleotides, the CDR3 is TGCAGCGTTGATGTGACAGGGTTAAGTGAAAAACTGTTTTTT. The encoded protein is CSVDVTGLSEKLFF.